The T cell receptor beta chain under discussion was sequenced for a study of blood T cell repertoires in COVID-19 (dated by TCRdb to between 2020 and 2021). Context from the whole study: Samples from collaborators originated in the United States, Italy and Spain and spanned both the acute and convalescent phases of COVID-19. Where HLA class I and class II types were available, the types were taken from metadata supplied by the sample provider, not from assay-based typing. The prospective study material was composed of cDNA or gDNA derived from T cells, B-cell-depleted T cells, or PBMCs. A freely available public database, intended as a resource for researchers studying the immune response to SARS-CoV-2, is where the repertoires were released. The dataset comprised deeply sampled blood TCRbeta repertoires from subjects exposed to, actively infected with, or recovered from COVID-19. The samples were drawn from the first 160 participants of the ongoing ImmuneRACE study and from over a thousand subjects provided by 6 global collaborators. A de-identified subject ID, COVID-19 status, age in years and sex were almost always included in the sample metadata.

About this clone: Its target antigen remains unknown. One base away there is no much larger clone; base qualities are not given.

Overall study outcomes, separate from this receptor: The amount of clinical and demographic metadata varied by source and participant and was provided uncurated.

TCRbeta CDR3 regions were amplified from genomic DNA using the immunoSEQ Assay, a bias-controlled multiplex PCR. Under the source paper's analysis protocol: The number of nucleated cells in each sample was estimated from the amplification of reference gene primers within the assay. To quantify the absolute abundance of each unique TCRbeta CDR3 rearrangement, sequence reads were collapsed and filtered. Productive Simpson clonality was computed per sample as the square root of Simpson's diversity index over productive rearrangements. Sourced from immuneACCESS, this table was stored by TCRdb with only in-frame sequences that have V and J called. A share of the clones is absent; for the studies checked, an unresolved V gene accounts for under half, and the remainder has no known explanation. D and trimming come from the DNA, and the V and J calls and clone size come from that table. The sample table lists around 200,000 clones, roughly 87% of them with a count of one. The ten biggest clones cover 10% to 13% of the sample.

Participants in the prospective study were aged roughly 18 to 100 years, lived in some 24 United States geographic areas, and enrolled through a virtual design. In the prospective study, participants were assigned to cohorts based on the clinical history participants reported in a screening survey and a study questionnaire. Mobile phlebotomists in the prospective study collected whole blood, serum and a nasopharyngeal or oropharyngeal swab from every participant. Additional blood draws and questionnaires over a 2-month period could optionally be provided by prospective study participants. Blood samples from the prospective study were shipped frozen or at room temperature prior to DNA extraction. The CDR3, from cysteine to phenylalanine, totals 14 residues. The entry retains the CDR3 DNA only, 42 bases that are in frame from base 1. Trimming at the junction amounts to 2 bases on V and 3 bases on J, and the germline ends lie 8 bases apart. CDR1 and CDR2, looked up from the germline V gene (reference sequence), are MNHEY and SMNVEV.

The receptor was derived from a man aged 18 to 30 with acute COVID-19. Sequencing input: PBMCs or T cells enriched from blood (not recorded which). This chain joins TRBV27 to TRBJ1-5; possibly the D gene is TRBD1, per 5 matching bases. In nucleotide form, the sequence is TGTGCCAGCAGTTTAGCGGGGGACAATCAGCCCCAGCATTTT. This yields the protein CASSLAGDNQPQHF.